This T cell receptor (beta chain) was retrieved from a study of blood T cells in healthy people across ages. Study-wide findings and caveats: Because donor CMV status was unknown, expanded clonotype changes were possibly confounded. Long-lived donors had more naive CD4+ cells and higher diversity than aged donors.

This clonotype was picked up a small number of times. Its cognate antigen is unknown. From germline, CDR1 is SGHTA and CDR2 FQGTGA. The CDR3 loop spans 15 amino acids. The V gene end was trimmed by 0 bases and the J gene end by 6 bases; junction bases not matched to a gene: 5. Next came a second PCR, run for about 6 to 11 cycles, which used a sample-barcoded 5' primer along with a J-beta primer mix. A template-switch adaptor that had 12 random nucleotides put a tag on each cDNA molecule. Each CDR3 protein gets one entry after TCRdb re-called the 5' RACE reads with MiXCR. The repertoire holds 700,000 to 950,000 distinct CDR3 sequences, with 40% to 45% as singletons.

This receptor was taken from a woman between 55 and 75 years old in good health. The genes are TRBV7-3 and TRBJ2-3, with 8 bases fitting TRBD2. Sequencing was performed on blood. This CDR3 reads CASSLTSVAGDTQYF. In DNA form, the CDR3 reads TGTGCCAGCAGCTTAACGTCGGTAGCGGGGGATACGCAGTATTTT.